The clone carrying this T cell receptor beta chain has just a few counts. What it recognizes is unknown. It was ten milliliters of peripheral blood that were drawn from each donor. A sample-barcoded 5' primer and a J-beta primer mix were used in a second PCR of about 6 to 11 cycles. Every single cDNA molecule received a tag from a template-switch adaptor with 12 random nucleotides. TCRdb itself ran the 5' RACE reads through MiXCR, one entry per CDR3 protein. The sample shows 1.5 million to 2 million distinct CDR3 sequences, 28% of them seen only once. The data were obtained in a study of blood T cells in healthy people across ages. General observations from the study: Per-million-T-cell TCR beta diversity fell roughly linearly with age. The long-lived group displayed more naive CD4+ cells, plus higher diversity, than the aged donors did.

Trimming took 5 bases from V and 4 from J; bases not matched to a gene: 7. CDR3 length: 15 residues. Sequenced input: blood. The V call is TRBV12-3 or TRBV12-4, the J call TRBJ2-1, with TRBD1 matching 8 bases. The receptor comes from a woman aged 25 to 39 in good health. The DNA of the CDR3 is TGTGCCAGCAGTCCGACGGACAGGGAGTACAATGAGCAGTTCTTC. Translation gives CASSPTDREYNEQFF.